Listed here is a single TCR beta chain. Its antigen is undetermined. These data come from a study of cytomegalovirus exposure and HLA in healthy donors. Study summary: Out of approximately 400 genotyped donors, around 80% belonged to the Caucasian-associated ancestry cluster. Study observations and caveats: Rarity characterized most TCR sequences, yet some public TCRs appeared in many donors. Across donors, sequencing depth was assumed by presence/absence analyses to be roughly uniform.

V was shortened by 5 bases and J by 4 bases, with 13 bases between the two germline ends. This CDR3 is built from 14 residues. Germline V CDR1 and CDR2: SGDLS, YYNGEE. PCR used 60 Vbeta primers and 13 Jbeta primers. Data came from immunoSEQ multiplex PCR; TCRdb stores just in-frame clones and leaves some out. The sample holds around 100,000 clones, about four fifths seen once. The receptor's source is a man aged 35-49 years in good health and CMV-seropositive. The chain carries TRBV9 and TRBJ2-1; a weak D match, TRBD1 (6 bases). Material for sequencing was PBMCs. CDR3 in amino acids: CASRGDTLYNEQFF. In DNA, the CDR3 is TGTGCCAGCAGGGGGGACACGCTTTACAATGAGCAGTTCTTC.